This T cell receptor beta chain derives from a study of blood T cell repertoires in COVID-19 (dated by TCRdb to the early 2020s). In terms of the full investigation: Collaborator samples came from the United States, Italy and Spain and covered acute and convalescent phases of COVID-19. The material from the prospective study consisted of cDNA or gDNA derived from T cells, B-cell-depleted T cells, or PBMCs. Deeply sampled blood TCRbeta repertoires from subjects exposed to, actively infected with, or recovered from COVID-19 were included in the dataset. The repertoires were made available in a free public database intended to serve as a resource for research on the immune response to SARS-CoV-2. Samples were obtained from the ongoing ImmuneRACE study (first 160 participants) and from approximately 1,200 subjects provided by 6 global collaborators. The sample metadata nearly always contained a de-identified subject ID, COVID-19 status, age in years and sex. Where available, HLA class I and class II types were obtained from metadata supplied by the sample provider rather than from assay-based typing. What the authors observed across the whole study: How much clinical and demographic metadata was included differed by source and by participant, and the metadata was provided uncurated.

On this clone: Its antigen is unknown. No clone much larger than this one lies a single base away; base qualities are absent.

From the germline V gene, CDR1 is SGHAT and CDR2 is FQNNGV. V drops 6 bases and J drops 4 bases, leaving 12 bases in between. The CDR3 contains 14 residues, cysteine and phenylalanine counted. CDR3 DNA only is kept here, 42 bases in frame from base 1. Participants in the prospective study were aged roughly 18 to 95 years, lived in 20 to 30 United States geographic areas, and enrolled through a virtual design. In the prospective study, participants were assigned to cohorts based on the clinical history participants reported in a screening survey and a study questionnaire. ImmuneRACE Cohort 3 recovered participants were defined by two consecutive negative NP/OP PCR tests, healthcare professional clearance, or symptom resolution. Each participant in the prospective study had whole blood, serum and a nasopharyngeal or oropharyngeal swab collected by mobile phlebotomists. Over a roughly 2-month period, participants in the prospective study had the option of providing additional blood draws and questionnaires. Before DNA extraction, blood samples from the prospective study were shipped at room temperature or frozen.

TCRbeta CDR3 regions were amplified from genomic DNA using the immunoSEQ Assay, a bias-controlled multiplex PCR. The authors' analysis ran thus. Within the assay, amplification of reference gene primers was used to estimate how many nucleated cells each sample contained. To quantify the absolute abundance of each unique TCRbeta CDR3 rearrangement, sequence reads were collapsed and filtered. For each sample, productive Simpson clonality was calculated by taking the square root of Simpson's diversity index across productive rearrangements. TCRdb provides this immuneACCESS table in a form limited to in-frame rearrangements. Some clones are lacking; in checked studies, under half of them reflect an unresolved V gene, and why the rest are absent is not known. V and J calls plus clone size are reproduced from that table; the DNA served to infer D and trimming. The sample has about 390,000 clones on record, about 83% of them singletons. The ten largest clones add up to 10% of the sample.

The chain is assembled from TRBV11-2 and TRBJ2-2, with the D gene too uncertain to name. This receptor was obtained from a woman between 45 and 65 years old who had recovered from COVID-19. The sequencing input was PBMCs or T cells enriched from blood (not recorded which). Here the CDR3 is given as CASSHVDSTGELFF. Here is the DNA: TGTGCCAGCAGTCATGTAGACTCCACCGGGGAGCTGTTTTTT.